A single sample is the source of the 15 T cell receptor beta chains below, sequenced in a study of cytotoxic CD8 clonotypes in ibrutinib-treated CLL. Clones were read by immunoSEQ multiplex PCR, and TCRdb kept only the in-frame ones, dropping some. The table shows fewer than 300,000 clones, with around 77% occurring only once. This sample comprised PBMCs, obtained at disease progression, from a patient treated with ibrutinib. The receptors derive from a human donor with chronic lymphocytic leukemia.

Written as DNA, the CDR3 is TGTGCCAGCTCAAGCCAAGGACAGCTATATAATTCACCCCTCCACTTT. It specifies CASSSQGQLYNSPLHF. The chain couples TRBV18 to TRBJ1-6; tentatively, D is TRBD1 (6 bases). The germline CDR1 and CDR2 sequences are KGHSH and LQKENI. The V end lost 5 bases, the J end lost 4 bases, and 15 bases lay between the germline ends. This CDR3 comprises 16 residues.

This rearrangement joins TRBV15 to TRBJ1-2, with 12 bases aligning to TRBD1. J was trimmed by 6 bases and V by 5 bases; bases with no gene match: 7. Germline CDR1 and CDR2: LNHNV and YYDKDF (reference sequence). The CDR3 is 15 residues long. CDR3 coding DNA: TGTGCCACCAGCGATGGGACAGGGGGCGGGGATGGCTACACCTTC. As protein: CATSDGTGGGDGYTF.

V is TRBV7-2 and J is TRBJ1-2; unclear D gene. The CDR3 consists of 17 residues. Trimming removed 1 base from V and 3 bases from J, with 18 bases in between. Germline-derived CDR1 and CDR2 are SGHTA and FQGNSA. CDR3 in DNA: TGTGCCAGCAGCTTAGAACTCGTCGGATTGGGTGACTATGGCTACACCTTC. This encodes CASSLELVGLGDYGYTF.

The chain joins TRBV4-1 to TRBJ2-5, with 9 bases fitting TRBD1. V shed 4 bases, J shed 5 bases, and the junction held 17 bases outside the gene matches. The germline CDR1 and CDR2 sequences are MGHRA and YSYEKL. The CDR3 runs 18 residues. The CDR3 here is CASSPGEDRGLLRETQYF. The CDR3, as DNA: TGCGCCAGCAGCCCGGGGGAGGACAGGGGATTATTAAGGGAGACCCAGTACTTC.

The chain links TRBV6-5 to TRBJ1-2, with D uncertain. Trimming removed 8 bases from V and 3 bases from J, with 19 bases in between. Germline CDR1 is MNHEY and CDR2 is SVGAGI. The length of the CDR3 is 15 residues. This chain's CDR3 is CASHTDGTLHYGYTF. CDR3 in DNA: TGTGCCAGCCATACAGACGGAACGCTACACTATGGCTACACCTTC.

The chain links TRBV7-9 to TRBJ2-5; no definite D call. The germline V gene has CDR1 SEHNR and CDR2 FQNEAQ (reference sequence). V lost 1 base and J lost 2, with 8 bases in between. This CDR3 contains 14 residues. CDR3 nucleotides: TGTGCCAGCAGCTTAGTCGGGCCTCAAGAGACCCAGTACTTC. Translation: CASSLVGPQETQYF.

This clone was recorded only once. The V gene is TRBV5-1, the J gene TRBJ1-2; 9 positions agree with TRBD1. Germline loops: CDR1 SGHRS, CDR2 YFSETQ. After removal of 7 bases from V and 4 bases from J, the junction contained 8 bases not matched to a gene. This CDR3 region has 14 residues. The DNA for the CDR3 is TGCGCCAGCCAAGTGGGGACAGGGAGCTATGGCTACACCTTC. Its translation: CASQVGTGSYGYTF.

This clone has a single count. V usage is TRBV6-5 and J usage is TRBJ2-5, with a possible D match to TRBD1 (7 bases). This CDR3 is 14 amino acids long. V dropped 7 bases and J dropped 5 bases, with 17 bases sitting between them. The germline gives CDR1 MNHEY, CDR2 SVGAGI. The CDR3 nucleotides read TGTGCCAGCAAGAGGGCAGGGGGGTCGGAGACCCAGTACTTC. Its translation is CASKRAGGSETQYF.

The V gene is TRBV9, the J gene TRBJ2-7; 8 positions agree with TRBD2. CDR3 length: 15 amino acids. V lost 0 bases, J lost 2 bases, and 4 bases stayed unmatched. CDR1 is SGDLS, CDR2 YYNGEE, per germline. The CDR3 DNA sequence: TGTGCCAGCAGCGTAGGAGCGGGAGTCCCCTACGAGCAGTACTTC. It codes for CASSVGAGVPYEQYF.

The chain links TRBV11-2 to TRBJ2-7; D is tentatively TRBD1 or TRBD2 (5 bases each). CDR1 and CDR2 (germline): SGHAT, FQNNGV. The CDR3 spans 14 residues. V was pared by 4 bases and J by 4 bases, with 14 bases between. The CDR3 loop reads CASSSTRGLYEQYF. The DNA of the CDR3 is TGTGCCAGCAGCTCCACCCGGGGCCTTTACGAGCAGTACTTC.

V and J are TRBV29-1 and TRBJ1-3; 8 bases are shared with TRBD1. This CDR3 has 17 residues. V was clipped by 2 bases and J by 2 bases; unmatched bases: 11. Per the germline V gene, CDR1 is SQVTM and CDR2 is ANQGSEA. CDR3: CSVEKPGQGHPGNTIYF. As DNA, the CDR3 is TGCAGCGTTGAAAAACCCGGACAGGGCCATCCTGGAAACACCATATATTTT.

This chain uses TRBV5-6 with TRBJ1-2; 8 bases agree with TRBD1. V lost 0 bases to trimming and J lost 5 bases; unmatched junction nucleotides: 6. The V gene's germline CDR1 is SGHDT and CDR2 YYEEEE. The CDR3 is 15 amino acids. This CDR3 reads CASSLGTGGFYGYTF. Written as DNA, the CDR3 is TGTGCCAGCAGCTTGGGTACAGGGGGTTTTTATGGCTACACCTTC. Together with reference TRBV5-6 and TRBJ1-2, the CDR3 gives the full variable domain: DAGVTQSPTHLIKTRGQQVTLRCSPKSGHDTVSWYQQALGQGPQFIFQYYEEEERQRGNFPDRFSGHQFPNYSSELNVNALLLGDSALYLCASSLGTGGFYGYTFGSGTRLTVV.

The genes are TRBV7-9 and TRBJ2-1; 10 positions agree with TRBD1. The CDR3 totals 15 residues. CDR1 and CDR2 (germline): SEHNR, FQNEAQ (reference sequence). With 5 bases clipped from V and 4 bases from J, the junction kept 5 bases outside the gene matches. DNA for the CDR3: TGTGCCAGCAGCCGACAGGGGGCGCGTTACAATGAGCAGTTCTTC. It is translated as CASSRQGARYNEQFF. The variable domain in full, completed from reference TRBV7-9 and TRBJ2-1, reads DTGVSQNPRHKITKRGQNVTFRCDPISEHNRLYWYRQTLGQGPEFLTYFQNEAQLEKSRLLSDRFSAERPKGSFSTLEIQRTEQGDSAMYLCASSRQGARYNEQFFGPGTRLTVL.

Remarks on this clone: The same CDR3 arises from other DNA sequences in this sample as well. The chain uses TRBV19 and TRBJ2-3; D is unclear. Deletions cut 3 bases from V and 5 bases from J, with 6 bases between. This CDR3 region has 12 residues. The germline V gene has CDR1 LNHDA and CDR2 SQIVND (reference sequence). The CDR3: CASSIRGDTQYF. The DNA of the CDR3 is TGTGCCAGTAGTATTAGAGGAGATACGCAGTATTTT.

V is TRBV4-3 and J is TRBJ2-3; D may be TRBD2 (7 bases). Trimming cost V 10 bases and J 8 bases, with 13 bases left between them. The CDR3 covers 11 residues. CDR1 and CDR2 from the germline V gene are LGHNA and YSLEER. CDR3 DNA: TGCGCCACGGGCGGGGGCGGTACGCAGTATTTT. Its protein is CATGGGGTQYF.